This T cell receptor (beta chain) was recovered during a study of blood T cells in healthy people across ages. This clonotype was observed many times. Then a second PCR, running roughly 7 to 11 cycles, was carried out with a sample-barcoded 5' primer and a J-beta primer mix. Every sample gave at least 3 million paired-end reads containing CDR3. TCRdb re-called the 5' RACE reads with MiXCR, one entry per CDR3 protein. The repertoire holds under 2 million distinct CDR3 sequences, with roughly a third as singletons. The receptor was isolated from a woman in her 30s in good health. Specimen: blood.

The CDR3 region has the DNA TGTGCCAGCAGCCCCGGGCAGGGGGCGGGGTACGAGCAGTACTTC. Translating it yields CASSPGQGAGYEQYF. The chain combines TRBV6-5 with TRBJ2-7, with 8 positions matching TRBD1. The CDR3 is made up of 15 amino acids. V shed 6 bases, J shed 4 bases, and the junction held 11 bases outside the gene matches. From germline, CDR1 is MNHEY and CDR2 SVGAGI.